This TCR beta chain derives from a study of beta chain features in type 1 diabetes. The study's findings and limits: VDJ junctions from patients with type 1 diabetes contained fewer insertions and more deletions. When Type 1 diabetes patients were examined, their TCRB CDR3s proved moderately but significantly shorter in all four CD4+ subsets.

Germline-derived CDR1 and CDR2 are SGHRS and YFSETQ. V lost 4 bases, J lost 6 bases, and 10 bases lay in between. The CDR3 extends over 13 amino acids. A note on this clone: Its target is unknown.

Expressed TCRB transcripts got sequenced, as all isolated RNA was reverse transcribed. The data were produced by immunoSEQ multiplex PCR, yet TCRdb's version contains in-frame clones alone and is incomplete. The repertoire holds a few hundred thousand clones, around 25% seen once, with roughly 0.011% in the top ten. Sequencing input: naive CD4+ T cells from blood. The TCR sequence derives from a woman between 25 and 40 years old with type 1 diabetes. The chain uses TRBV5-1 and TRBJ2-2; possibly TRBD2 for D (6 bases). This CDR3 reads CASSLTSSGELFF. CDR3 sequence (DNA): TGCGCCAGCAGCCTAACTAGCTCCGGGGAGCTGTTTTTT.